This T cell receptor (beta chain) was obtained from a study of blood T cell repertoires in COVID-19. Assay used: immunoSEQ multiplex PCR; TCRdb lists only in-frame clones, some missing. The data contain 200,000 to 250,000 clones, roughly 88% of them seen just once; the ten biggest clones take up 3% to 4%. The sequence was obtained from a woman in her twenties or thirties who had been exposed to COVID-19. The sequencing input was PBMCs or T cells enriched from blood (not recorded which).

As DNA, the CDR3 is TGTGCCAGCAGCGCGGGACAGGGGGTAGGAAACACCATATATTTT. As protein: CASSAGQGVGNTIYF. The V call is TRBV2, the J call TRBJ1-3; the match to TRBD1 covers 11 bases. This CDR3 is built from 15 residues. V was pared by 6 bases and J by 4 bases, with 5 bases of the junction left unmatched. Per the germline V gene, CDR1 is SNHLY and CDR2 is FYNNEI.